This T cell receptor beta chain was observed in a study of cytomegalovirus exposure and HLA in healthy donors. Study-wide points: The authors listed 180 or so TCR beta chains as cytomegalovirus-associated.

CDR3 size: 15 residues. V was cut by 2 bases and J by 9 bases, with 17 bases left in between. Germline V gene lookup returns CDR1 MNHEY and CDR2 SVGAGI. Here immunoSEQ multiplex PCR was the method, and the copy in TCRdb shows in-frame clones only, minus some. The sample holds some 140,000 clones, approximately 82% seen once. Remarks on this clone: As yet, its antigen is unknown.

The TCR was taken from a man aged 25-40 years in good health and CMV-seropositive. The specimen was PBMCs. The V call is TRBV6-5, the J call TRBJ2-1; D is uncertain. In DNA, the CDR3 is TGTGCCAGCAGTTACGGTGCGGCCGGTCGCGGTGAGCAGTTCTTC. Amino acid sequence: CASSYGAAGRGEQFF.